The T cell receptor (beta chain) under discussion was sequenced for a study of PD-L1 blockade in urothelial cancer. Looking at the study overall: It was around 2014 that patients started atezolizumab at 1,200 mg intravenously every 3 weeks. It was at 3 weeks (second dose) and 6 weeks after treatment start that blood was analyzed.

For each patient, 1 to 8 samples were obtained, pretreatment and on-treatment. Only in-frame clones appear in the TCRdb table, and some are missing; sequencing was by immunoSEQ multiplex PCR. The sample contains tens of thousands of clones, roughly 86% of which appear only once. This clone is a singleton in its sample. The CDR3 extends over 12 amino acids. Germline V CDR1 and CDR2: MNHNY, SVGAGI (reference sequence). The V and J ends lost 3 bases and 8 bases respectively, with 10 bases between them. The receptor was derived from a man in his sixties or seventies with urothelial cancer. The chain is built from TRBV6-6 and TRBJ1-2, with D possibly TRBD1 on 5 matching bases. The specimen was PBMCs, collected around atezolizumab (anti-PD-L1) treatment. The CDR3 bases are TGTGCCAGCAGTTATATTAGGGGAGGCTACACCTTC. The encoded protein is CASSYIRGGYTF.